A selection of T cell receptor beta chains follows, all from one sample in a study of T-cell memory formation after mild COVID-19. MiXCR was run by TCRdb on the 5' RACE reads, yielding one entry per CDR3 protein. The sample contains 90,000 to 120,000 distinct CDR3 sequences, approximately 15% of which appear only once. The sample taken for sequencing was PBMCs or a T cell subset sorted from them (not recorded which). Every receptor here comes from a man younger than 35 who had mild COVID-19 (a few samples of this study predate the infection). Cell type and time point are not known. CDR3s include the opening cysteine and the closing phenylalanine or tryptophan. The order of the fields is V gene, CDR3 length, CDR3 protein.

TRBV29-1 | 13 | CSVVGQSAYEQYF
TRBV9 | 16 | CASSVQGAGDTGELFF
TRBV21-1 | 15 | CASSIWTGTRETQYF
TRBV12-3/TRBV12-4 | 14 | CASSLAGMDYEQYF
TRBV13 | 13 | CASCVTGNTEAFF
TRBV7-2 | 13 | CASSLQEFGEQFF
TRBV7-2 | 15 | CASSFDDRAPYEQYF
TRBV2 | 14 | CASRRTGVVTEAFF
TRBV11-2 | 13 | CASSLPVNYGYTF
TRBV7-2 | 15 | CASSLSGVGARTQYF
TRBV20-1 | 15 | CSARSPAGGVYEQFF
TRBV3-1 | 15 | CASSRASGGQETQYF
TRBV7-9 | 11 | CASGSGYEQYF
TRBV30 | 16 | CAWSDRRQGPDGEQYF
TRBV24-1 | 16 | CATSEPDRGDNQPQHF
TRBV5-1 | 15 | CASSLALQGNSPLHF
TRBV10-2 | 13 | CASAGFLEETQYF
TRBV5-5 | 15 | CASSQGGGLTDTQYF
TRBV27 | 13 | CASSPSKNQPQHF
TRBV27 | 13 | CASSFGRSYEQYF
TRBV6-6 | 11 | CASIWGTEAFF
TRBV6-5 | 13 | CASRQGRITEAFF
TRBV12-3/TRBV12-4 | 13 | CASRLTYTDTQYF
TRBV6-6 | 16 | CASSLGTSGFPDTQYF
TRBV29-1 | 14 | CSVGTTLAGPEAFF
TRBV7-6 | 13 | CASSLGTTSPLHF
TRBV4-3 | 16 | CASSQGGLADTDTQYF
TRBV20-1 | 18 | CSARGLAGERLAKNIQYF
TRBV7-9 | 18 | CASSLDSERRAGANVLTF
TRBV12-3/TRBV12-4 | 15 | CASTGEGDANTEAFF
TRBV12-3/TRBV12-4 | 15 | CASSLDRTNTGELFF